Each of the 26 T cell receptor beta chains below was sequenced from the same sample in a study of cytomegalovirus exposure and HLA in healthy donors. A multiplex PCR was run with 60 Vbeta primers and 13 Jbeta primers. Profiling relied on immunoSEQ multiplex PCR, and the TCRdb table lists in-frame clones only, not all of them. The top ten clones hold under 3.5% of a sample with just under 150,000 clones, 75% to 90% of them seen once. Material: PBMCs. The receptor set was obtained from a woman in her thirties in good health and CMV-seronegative.

The chain joins TRBV29-1 to TRBJ1-2, with a possible D match to TRBD1 (6 bases). CDR1 is SQVTM, CDR2 ANQGSEA, per germline. The CDR3 is 13 residues long. Deletions cut 5 bases from V and 5 bases from J, with 15 bases between. CDR3 coding DNA: TGCAGCGTTCTACCACCGGACAGTTATGGCTACACCTTC. It codes for CSVLPPDSYGYTF.

V gene TRBV7-2 combines with J gene TRBJ2-6, with TRBD1 as a possible D gene (6 bases). CDR1 and CDR2 from the germline V gene are SGHTA and FQGNSA. V lost 3 bases to trimming and J lost 4 bases, with 10 bases between them. CDR3 length: 15 amino acids. The CDR3 sequence is CASSLAGVGANVLTF. The CDR3 DNA reads as TGTGCCAGCAGCTTGGCAGGGGTCGGGGCCAACGTCCTGACTTTC.

This sequence joins TRBV4-2 and TRBJ2-7, with TRBD2 matching 7 bases. CDR1 LGHNA and CDR2 YNFKEQ come from the germline V gene. The CDR3 contains 16 residues. V lost 0 bases to trimming and J lost 9 bases; unmatched junction nucleotides: 14. Written as DNA, the CDR3 is TGTGCCAGCAGCCAAGAGGGGACTACCCTTGGTATCAGGCAGTACTTC. Translated: CASSQEGTTLGIRQYF.

DNA for the CDR3: TGTGCCAGCAGCCAAACTATAGGTCGGGACAATGAGCAGTTCTTC. It specifies CASSQTIGRDNEQFF. The genes are TRBV14 and TRBJ2-1, with no clear D. CDR1 is SGHDN and CDR2 is FVKESK in the germline V gene. V gave up 2 bases and J gave up 5 bases, with 13 bases separating them. CDR3 size: 15 residues.

This clone appeared a few times. V is TRBV15 and J is TRBJ1-2, with D possibly TRBD1 on 6 matching bases. CDR1 LNHNV and CDR2 YYDKDF come from the germline V gene (reference sequence). Trimming left V 0 bases short and J 2 bases short, with 16 bases between. This CDR3 spans 17 amino acids. The CDR3 bases are TGTGCCACCAGCAGAGATGTAGTACGGGACAAAAACTATGGCTACACCTTC. It is translated as CATSRDVVRDKNYGYTF.

The J gene is TRBJ2-1, the V gene TRBV28; 10 bases line up with TRBD2. V was clipped by 5 bases and J by 5 bases; unmatched bases: 9. The germline CDR1 and CDR2 sequences are MDHEN and SYDVKM. This CDR3 spans 16 amino acids. CDR3 residues: CASSPPGLAEDNEQFF. In DNA, the CDR3 is TGTGCCAGCAGTCCTCCTGGACTAGCGGAGGACAATGAGCAGTTCTTC.

The chain carries TRBV4-3 and TRBJ2-7, with D perhaps matching TRBD1 (6 bases). Trimming left V 5 bases short and J 5 bases short, with 16 bases between. Germline lookup yields CDR1 LGHNA and CDR2 YSLEER. This CDR3 region has 14 residues. CDR3 sequence (DNA): TGCGCCAGCAGCTATACGGACAGTATCCACGAGCAGTACTTC. Its translation is CASSYTDSIHEQYF.

This rearrangement joins TRBV4-1 to TRBJ1-1; D is ambiguous. V lost 4 bases, J lost 2 bases, and 11 bases lay in between. The CDR3 has 14 amino acids. CDR1 is MGHRA and CDR2 is YSYEKL in the germline V gene. Here the CDR3 DNA reads TGCGCCAGCAGCCGAACGGGAATTAACACTGAAGCTTTCTTT. This codes for CASSRTGINTEAFF.

The V and J genes are TRBV6-4 and TRBJ2-1; TRBD1 matches at 11 bases. This CDR3 spans 16 amino acids. V lost 4 bases and J lost 3; bases outside the gene matches: 5. The germline gives CDR1 MRHNA, CDR2 SNTAGT. The CDR3 sequence: CASSGLGTGGYNEQFF. Here the CDR3 DNA reads TGTGCCAGCAGTGGATTGGGGACAGGGGGCTACAATGAGCAGTTCTTC.

This clone was seen a handful of times. The chain links TRBV5-1 to TRBJ1-1; a possible D gene is TRBD1 (6 bases). CDR3 length: 15 residues. CDR1 and CDR2 from the germline V gene are SGHRS and YFSETQ. Trimming took 0 bases from V and 3 from J, leaving 12 bases between them. CDR3 DNA sequence: TGCGCCAGCAGCTTGGGGGGGCGAGAGGACACTGAAGCTTTCTTT. Its protein is CASSLGGREDTEAFF.

The V call is TRBV2, the J call TRBJ2-5; no reliable D call. V dropped 6 bases and J dropped 4 bases, with 9 bases sitting between them. The CDR3 is 12 amino acids. Germline values: CDR1 SNHLY, CDR2 FYNNEI. The CDR3 DNA reads as TGTGCCAGCAGCTTATACAGAGAGACCCAGTACTTC. Its translation is CASSLYRETQYF.

The V gene is TRBV11-2, the J gene TRBJ2-5; 7 bases fit TRBD2. Near its end, the DNA agrees better with TRBJ2-7, so the J call may be wrong. Germline CDR1 and CDR2: SGHAT and FQNNGV. The CDR3 runs 13 residues. CDR3 sequence (DNA): TGTGCCAGCAGCTTTGGGGGGGTAAACGAGCAGTACTTC. Amino acid sequence: CASSFGGVNEQYF.

The V gene is TRBV9, the J gene TRBJ2-1, with D tentatively TRBD1 (6 bases). This CDR3 contains 14 residues. Trimming took off 0 bases at V and 4 bases at J, with 8 bases between the two ends. Per the germline V gene, CDR1 is SGDLS and CDR2 is YYNGEE. The CDR3 reads CASSVGGQYNEQFF. Written as DNA, the CDR3 is TGTGCCAGCAGCGTAGGGGGACAATACAATGAGCAGTTCTTC.

This sequence joins TRBV28 and TRBJ2-1, with 9 bases fitting TRBD2. Trimming took 5 bases from V and 12 from J; bases not matched to a gene: 8. CDR1 is MDHEN and CDR2 is SYDVKM in the germline V gene. This CDR3 comprises 13 residues. CDR3 in DNA: TGTGCCAGCAGTCTAGGTAGCGGGAGTGGGCAGTTCTTC. This translates into CASSLGSGSGQFF.

This clone turned up a few times. V is TRBV6-5 and J is TRBJ2-7; perhaps TRBD2 as D (5 bases). There are 13 residues in the CDR3. The germline gives CDR1 MNHEY, CDR2 SVGAGI. Trimming removed 2 bases at V and 4 bases at J, with 9 bases between. The CDR3 coding sequence is TGTGCCAGCAGTTACCCGGGAACGTACGAGCAGTACTTC. Protein product: CASSYPGTYEQYF.

This clone appeared a few times. The rearrangement uses TRBV9 and TRBJ2-5; the match to TRBD1 covers 7 bases. The CDR3 runs to 14 residues. V shed 4 bases, J shed 1 base, and the junction held 4 bases outside the gene matches. Per germline, CDR1 SGDLS and CDR2 YYNGEE. The CDR3, as DNA: TGTGCCAGCAGCTACAGGACAGGCCAAGAGACCCAGTACTTC. Amino acid sequence: CASSYRTGQETQYF. Complete variable domain (other parts from reference TRBV9 and TRBJ2-5): DSGVTQTPKHLITATGQRVTLRCSPRSGDLSVYWYQQSLDQGLQFLIQYYNGEERAKGNILERFSAQQFPDLHSELNLSSLELGDSALYFCASSYRTGQETQYFGPGTRLLVL.

CDR3: CASSPQGSGNTIYF. The CDR3 DNA reads TGCGCCAGCAGCCCGCAGGGTTCGGGAAACACCATATATTTT. V and J are TRBV5-1 and TRBJ1-3; tentatively, D is TRBD1 (5 bases). Germline loops: CDR1 SGHRS, CDR2 YFSETQ. CDR3 length: 14 residues. V lost 4 bases to trimming and J lost 4 bases, with 12 bases between them.

The rearrangement links TRBV6-6 to TRBJ2-3; no clear D gene. The length of the CDR3 is 13 residues. The germline V and J ends were trimmed by 6 bases and 2 bases, with 9 bases remaining between them. CDR1 is MNHNY and CDR2 is SVGAGI in the germline V gene (reference sequence). CDR3 sequence: CASSFPDTDTQYF. CDR3 DNA: TGTGCCAGCAGCTTCCCAGACACAGATACGCAGTATTTT.

The chain couples TRBV19 to TRBJ1-5, with D tentatively TRBD1 (6 bases). CDR3 length equals 14 residues. V gave up 4 bases and J gave up 3 bases, with 10 bases separating them. Per the germline V gene, CDR1 is LNHDA and CDR2 is SQIVND (reference sequence). The CDR3 nucleotides read TGTGCCAGTAGTACACAGGGTATCAATCAGCCCCAGCATTTT. Translating it yields CASSTQGINQPQHF.

The chain employs TRBV1 and TRBJ1-6; the D call TRBD1 from the table was never checked on the DNA. TRBV1 is termed a pseudogene. The CDR3 loop spans 15 amino acids. CDR3 DNA: TGCACCAGCAGCCAAGAGGACAGGAAAAATTCACCCCTCCACTTT. It codes for CTSSQEDRKNSPLHF.

This chain joins TRBV27 and TRBJ2-7; 9 nucleotides align to TRBD2. Germline V CDR1 and CDR2: MNHEY, SMNVEV (reference sequence). V gave up 6 bases and J gave up 1 base; unmatched junction bases: 7. The CDR3 extends over 15 amino acids. CDR3 region: CASSPRAGGSYEQYF. In DNA form, the CDR3 reads TGTGCCAGCAGCCCGCGGGCGGGGGGGTCCTACGAGCAGTACTTC.

The chain combines TRBV6-1 with TRBJ2-1, with a tentative D call TRBD2 (5 bases). The germline V gene has CDR1 MNHNS and CDR2 SASEGT. Trimming took off 2 bases at V and 0 bases at J, with 11 bases between the two ends. CDR3 size: 16 residues. The CDR3: CASSENSGNSYNEQFF. Here the CDR3 DNA reads TGTGCCAGCAGTGAAAACAGCGGAAACTCCTACAATGAGCAGTTCTTC.

This chain uses TRBV6-1 with TRBJ1-3; TRBD1 matches 9 bases. The V and J ends lost 3 bases and 3 bases, in that order; junction bases with no gene match: 3. The CDR3 is 15 amino acids. In germline, CDR1 is MNHNS, CDR2 SASEGT. The DNA of the CDR3 is TGTGCCAGCAGTGACGGACAGGGGAGTGGAAACACCATATATTTT. This translates into CASSDGQGSGNTIYF.

This clone was picked up a small number of times. The chain uses TRBV6-1 and TRBJ1-1, with TRBD1 identical over 7 bases. There are 13 residues in the CDR3. The V and J ends lost 4 bases and 11 bases, in that order; junction bases with no gene match: 10. In germline, CDR1 is MNHNS, CDR2 SASEGT. This chain's CDR3 is CASSANRGIYAFF. CDR3 coding DNA: TGTGCCAGCAGTGCAAACAGGGGAATCTACGCTTTCTTT.

The chain joins TRBV7-9 to TRBJ1-4; no definite D call. Between the trimmed V and J ends, which lost 5 bases and 0 bases, there was a span of 13 bases. The germline V gene encodes CDR1 SEHNR and CDR2 FQNEAQ (reference sequence). This CDR3 spans 16 amino acids. CDR3 bases: TGTGCCAGCAGCCGACAAGGGAGGGCAACTAATGAAAAACTGTTTTTT. As protein: CASSRQGRATNEKLFF.

V is TRBV7-7 and J is TRBJ2-5, with 10 bases identical to TRBD1. The end of the DNA aligns better with TRBJ2-7, so the J call may be wrong. CDR1 and CDR2 from the germline V gene are SSHAT and FNYEAQ (reference sequence). CDR3 length: 15 residues. CDR3 DNA: TGTGCCAGCAGCTTGGGACAGGGGTCGGTCTACGAGCAGTACTTC. This translates into CASSLGQGSVYEQYF.